This T cell receptor beta chain originates from a study of T cells in Graves' hyperthyroidism and ophthalmopathy. Study background: Peripheral blood was taken when the disease was first diagnosed, before any treatment began.

V was trimmed by 3 bases and J by 7 bases, leaving 13 bases between them. Germline V gene data show CDR1 as DFQATT and CDR2 as SNEGSKA (reference sequence). This CDR3 has 13 amino acids. Study outcomes and limitations: Stable hyperthyroidism was separated from ophthalmopathy by a model based on 13 V-J features. Ophthalmopathy was identified by the model a median about 6 months ahead of onset.

The CDR3 regions of TCR beta were amplified from RNA transcripts. First-round RT-PCR targeting the TCR CDR3 was performed with the HTBI primer set. TCRdb fed the multiplex PCR reads into MiXCR, producing one record per CDR3 protein. The table records around 400,000 distinct CDR3 sequences, under 15% of them present only once. In this sample, this clonotype turned up many times. The target antigen is unknown. The chain uses TRBV20-1 and TRBJ2-1, with D tentatively TRBD1 or TRBD2 (5 bases each). The sample was blood. The TCR comes from a woman aged 18-35 years with Graves' hyperthyroidism. The CDR3 sequence: CSARFERGNEQFF. Here the CDR3 DNA reads TGCAGTGCTAGGTTCGAGAGGGGAAATGAGCAGTTCTTC.